Described below is a single T cell receptor beta chain sequence and its context. The target of this receptor is not known. Base qualities were left out, and no much larger clone turns up one base away. The protocol used for the library was 5' RACE. Sequencing used an Illumina HiSeq 2500. The second PCR ran for about 7 to 11 cycles and used a J-beta primer mix along with a sample-barcoded 5' primer. A template-switch 5' adaptor carrying 12 random nucleotides introduced a unique molecular identifier onto each TCR beta cDNA molecule. At least 2.5 million CDR3-containing paired-end reads were obtained from each sample. First-strand cDNA synthesis was performed from all RNA using the Mint cDNA synthesis kit, with priming by a TRBC-specific oligonucleotide. After uracil-DNA glycosylase treatment, a first 18-cycle PCR used universal primers M1SS and BC2_uni_R on all cDNA. On the authors' methods: For normalization, 1 million high-quality reads, each with a distinct molecular identifier, were randomly selected from each sample. Reads with shared molecular identifiers were discarded instead of being binned into consensus sequences. CDR3 identification, clonotype clustering and error correction used MiTCR with a Q25 quality threshold and the strictest error-elimination algorithm. A nonparametric unseen species model with Euler transformation was used to estimate lower-bound total TCR beta diversity. In-frame beta chains were kept once TCRdb had trimmed the public reads at Q25 with fastp and called clones with MiXCR. Under each unique CDR3 protein, matching rows form one entry showing the most common genes and DNA. The V and J calls, along with clone size, are taken from TCRdb and not from the paper's own processing. Counted in this sample were more than 550,000 distinct CDR3 sequences; 22% of them appeared once. Of the sample, roughly 22% falls within the top ten clones.

Donors were 30 to 45 systemically healthy Caucasian individuals from Russia aged roughly 6 to 100 years. Each donor gave 8 to 10 milliliters of peripheral blood, drawn into EDTA-treated Vacutainer tubes. Ficoll-Paque density-gradient centrifugation was used to isolate PBMCs, with at least 6.5 million per sample. Trizol reagent was used to extract total RNA from the PBMCs, yielding at least 5 micrograms per sample. Naive CD45RAhigh/CD27high T cell percentages were measured by flow cytometry on a PBMC aliquot from every donor. This sample is drawn from a study of blood T cells in healthy people across ages (dated by TCRdb to about 2015). Context from the whole study: In model experiments, template switching captured about one uniquely barcoded TCR beta cDNA molecule for every two T cells. Using deep sequencing normalized with unique cDNA molecular identifiers, the study measured how TCR beta repertoire diversity changes with age. Four age groups were formed from the donors: young (average 16 years), middle-aged (approximately 40), aged (62) and long-lived (less than 85). To avoid experimental bias, donors of different ages were randomly spread across the sequencing lanes. Using the same blood draw, the study looked at two additional independent replicas of 1 million unique cDNA reads for two donors, one aged 18 to 30 and the other aged 80 or older. What the research found in general, with its limitations: Estimates of total diversity based on one million sequenced T cells were regarded as lower bounds and as underestimates. Compared with the aged group, the long-lived group had more naive CD4+ T cells, fewer expanded clones and increased TCR diversity, a pattern suggesting age selection. As age increased, observed TCR beta diversity per million T cells dropped in a roughly linear way, and a significant reduction was already evident by age 40. There was a strong correlation between observed TCR beta diversity and the percentage of naive T cells measured by flow cytometry. Because donor CMV infection status was unknown, age-related changes in expanded clonotypes were potentially confounded. Because profiling used bulk unsorted PBMCs, naive and antigen-experienced compartments could not be compared conclusively.

Measured from the cysteine to the phenylalanine, the CDR3 is 15 residues long. Only CDR3 DNA is held: 45 bases, read in frame from base 1. CDR1 and CDR2, per the germline V gene, are SGHVS and FNYEAQ. Trimming at the junction amounts to 3 bases on V and 2 bases on J, and the germline ends lie 11 bases apart. Sequenced input: blood. The TCR sequence derives from a man between 65 and 79 years old in good health. This sequence uses TRBV7-6 and TRBJ1-5; the D gene is perhaps TRBD1, from 6 matching bases. The bases read TGTGCCAGCAGCTTGGACAGTGTTGGCAATCAGCCCCAGCATTTT. It specifies CASSLDSVGNQPQHF.